The clone carrying this T cell receptor beta chain appeared many times. The target antigen is unknown. The entry originates in a study of Graves' ophthalmopathy and Graves' hyperthyroidism. Amplified material comprised TCR beta CDR3 regions derived from RNA transcripts. HTBI primers were employed in first-round RT-PCR, then a second-round multiplex PCR followed. TCRdb recomputed calls from the multiplex PCR reads with MiXCR, one row per CDR3 protein. This table holds some 160,000 distinct CDR3 sequences, under 45% found once. No donor had other autoimmune disease, uncontrolled infection, pregnancy or lactation. Findings of the study overall: Most expanded clonotypes from thyroid (those above 0.001 frequency) were also found in blood.

The source of this sequence is a man under 40 with Graves' ophthalmopathy. Sequenced material: peripheral blood.

CDR3 sequence reads: CASSPGYLMNTEAFF. CDR3 bases: TGTGCCAGCAGTCCCGGATACCTAATGAACACTGAAGCTTTCTTT. This sequence joins TRBV6-5 and TRBJ1-1; D remains unclear. Germline assignment: CDR1 MNHEY and CDR2 SVGAGI. The CDR3 is 15 amino acids. The V end was cut by 5 bases, the J end by 0 bases, with 13 bases between.